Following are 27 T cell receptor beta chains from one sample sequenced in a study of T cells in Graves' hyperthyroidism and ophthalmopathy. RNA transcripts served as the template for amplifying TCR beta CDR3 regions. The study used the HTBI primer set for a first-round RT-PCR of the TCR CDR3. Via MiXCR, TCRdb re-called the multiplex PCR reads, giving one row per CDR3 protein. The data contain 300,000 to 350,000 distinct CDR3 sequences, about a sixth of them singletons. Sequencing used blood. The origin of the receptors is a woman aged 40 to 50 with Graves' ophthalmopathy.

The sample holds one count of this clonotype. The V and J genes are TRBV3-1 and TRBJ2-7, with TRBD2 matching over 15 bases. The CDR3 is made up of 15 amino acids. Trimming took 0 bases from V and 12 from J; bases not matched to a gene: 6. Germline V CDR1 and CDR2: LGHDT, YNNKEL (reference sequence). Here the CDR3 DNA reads TGTGCCAGCAGCCAAGACTGGACTAGCGGGAGGGCCATGTACTTC. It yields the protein CASSQDWTSGRAMYF.

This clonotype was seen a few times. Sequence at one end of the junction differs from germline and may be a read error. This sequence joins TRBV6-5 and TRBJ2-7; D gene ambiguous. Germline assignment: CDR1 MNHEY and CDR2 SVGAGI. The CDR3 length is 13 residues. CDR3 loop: CASSFAGSYEQCF. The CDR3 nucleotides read TGTGCCAGCAGTTTCGCTGGCTCCTACGAGCAGTGCTTC.

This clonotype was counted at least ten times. This chain's CDR3 is CASSESESGNTIYF. The CDR3 bases are TGTGCCAGCAGTGAGTCAGAATCTGGAAACACCATATATTTT. V is TRBV6-1 and J is TRBJ1-3, with D unclear. Trimming took 3 bases from V and 1 from J, leaving 7 bases between them. Germline V CDR1 and CDR2: MNHNS, SASEGT. There are 14 residues in the CDR3.

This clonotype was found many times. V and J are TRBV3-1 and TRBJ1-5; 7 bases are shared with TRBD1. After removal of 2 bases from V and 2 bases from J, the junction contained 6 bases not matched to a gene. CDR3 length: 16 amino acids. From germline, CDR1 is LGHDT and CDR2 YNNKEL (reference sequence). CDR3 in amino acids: CASSQSDGTGNQPQHF. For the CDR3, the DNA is TGTGCCAGCAGCCAATCAGACGGGACAGGCAATCAGCCCCAGCATTTT. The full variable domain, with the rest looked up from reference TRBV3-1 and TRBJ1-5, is DTAVSQTPKYLVTQMGNDKSIKCEQNLGHDTMYWYKQDSKKFLKIMFSYNNKELIINETVPNRFSPKSPDKAHLNLHINSLELGDSAVYFCASSQSDGTGNQPQHFGDGTRLSIL.

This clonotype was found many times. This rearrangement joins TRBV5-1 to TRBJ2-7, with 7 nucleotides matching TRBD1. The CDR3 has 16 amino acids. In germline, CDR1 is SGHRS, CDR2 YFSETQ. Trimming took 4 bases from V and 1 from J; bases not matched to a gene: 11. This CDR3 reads CASSLQPQGPSYEQYF. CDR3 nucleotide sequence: TGCGCCAGCAGCCTCCAACCACAGGGGCCGTCCTACGAGCAGTACTTC.

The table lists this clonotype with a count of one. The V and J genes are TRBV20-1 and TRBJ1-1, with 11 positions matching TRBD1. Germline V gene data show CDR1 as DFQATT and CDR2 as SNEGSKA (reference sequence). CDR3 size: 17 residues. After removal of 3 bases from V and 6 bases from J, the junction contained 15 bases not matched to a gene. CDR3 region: CSASGQGAPGFRSEAFF. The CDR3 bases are TGCAGTGCTAGCGGACAGGGGGCGCCGGGTTTTAGGTCTGAAGCTTTCTTT.

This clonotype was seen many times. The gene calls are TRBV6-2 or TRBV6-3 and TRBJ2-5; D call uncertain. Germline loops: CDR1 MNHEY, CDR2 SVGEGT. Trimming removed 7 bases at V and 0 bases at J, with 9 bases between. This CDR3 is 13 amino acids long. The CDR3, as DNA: TGTGCCAGCAACGACGCTAACCAAGAGACCCAGTACTTC. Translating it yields CASNDANQETQYF.

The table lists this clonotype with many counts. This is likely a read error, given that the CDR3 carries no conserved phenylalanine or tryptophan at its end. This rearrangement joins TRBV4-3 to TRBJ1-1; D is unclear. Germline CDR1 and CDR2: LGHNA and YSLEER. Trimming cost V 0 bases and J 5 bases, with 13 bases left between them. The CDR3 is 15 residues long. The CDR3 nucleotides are TGCGCCAGCAGCCAAGATCGAACAGCTGGGACTGAAGCTTTCCTT. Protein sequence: CASSQDRTAGTEAFL.

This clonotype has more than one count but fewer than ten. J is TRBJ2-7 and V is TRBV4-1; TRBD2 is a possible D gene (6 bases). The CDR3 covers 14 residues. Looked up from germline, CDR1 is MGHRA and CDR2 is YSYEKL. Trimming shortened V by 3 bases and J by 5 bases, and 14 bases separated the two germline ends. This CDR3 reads CASSQAYGEDEQYF. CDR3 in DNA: TGCGCCAGCAGCCAGGCATACGGGGAGGACGAGCAGTACTTC.

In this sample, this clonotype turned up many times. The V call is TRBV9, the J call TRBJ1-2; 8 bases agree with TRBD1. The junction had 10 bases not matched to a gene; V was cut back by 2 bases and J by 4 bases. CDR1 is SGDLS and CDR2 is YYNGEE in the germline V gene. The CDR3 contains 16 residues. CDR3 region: CASSVGTGTGIYGYTF. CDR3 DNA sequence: TGTGCCAGCAGCGTCGGGACCGGGACAGGCATCTATGGCTACACCTTC. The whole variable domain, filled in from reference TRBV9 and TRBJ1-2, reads DSGVTQTPKHLITATGQRVTLRCSPRSGDLSVYWYQQSLDQGLQFLIQYYNGEERAKGNILERFSAQQFPDLHSELNLSSLELGDSALYFCASSVGTGTGIYGYTFGSGTRLTVV.

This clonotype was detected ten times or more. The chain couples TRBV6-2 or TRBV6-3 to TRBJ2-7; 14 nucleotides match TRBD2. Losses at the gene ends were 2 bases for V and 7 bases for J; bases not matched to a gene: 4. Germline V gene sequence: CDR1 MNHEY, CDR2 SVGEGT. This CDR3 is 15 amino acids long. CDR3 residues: CASSYGGLAGVEQYF. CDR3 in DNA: TGTGCCAGCAGTTACGGGGGACTAGCGGGAGTTGAGCAGTACTTC.

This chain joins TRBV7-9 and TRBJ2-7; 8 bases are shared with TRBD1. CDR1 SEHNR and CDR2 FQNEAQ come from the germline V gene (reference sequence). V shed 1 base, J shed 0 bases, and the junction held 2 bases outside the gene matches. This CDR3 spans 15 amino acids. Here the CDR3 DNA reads TGTGCCAGCAGCTTAGGGGACAGGAACTCCTACGAGCAGTACTTC. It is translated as CASSLGDRNSYEQYF.

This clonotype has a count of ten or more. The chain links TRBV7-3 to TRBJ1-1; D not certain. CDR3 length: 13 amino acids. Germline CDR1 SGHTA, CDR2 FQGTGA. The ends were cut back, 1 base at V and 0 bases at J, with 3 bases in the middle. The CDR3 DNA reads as TGTGCCAGCAGCTTAATGATGAACACTGAAGCTTTCTTT. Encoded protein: CASSLMMNTEAFF.

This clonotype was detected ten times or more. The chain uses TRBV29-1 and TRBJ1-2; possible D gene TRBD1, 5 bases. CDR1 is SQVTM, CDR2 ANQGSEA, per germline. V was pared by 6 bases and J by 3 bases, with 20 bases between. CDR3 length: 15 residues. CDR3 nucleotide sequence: TGCAGCGTACCCCTCAGGGAAAACCCTCACTATGGCTACACCTTC. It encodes CSVPLRENPHYGYTF. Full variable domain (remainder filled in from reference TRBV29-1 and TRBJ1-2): SAVISQKPSRDICQRGTSLTIQCQVDSQVTMMFWYRQQPGQSLTLIATANQGSEATYESGFVIDKFPISRPNLTFSTLTVSNMSPEDSSIYLCSVPLRENPHYGYTFGSGTRLTVV.

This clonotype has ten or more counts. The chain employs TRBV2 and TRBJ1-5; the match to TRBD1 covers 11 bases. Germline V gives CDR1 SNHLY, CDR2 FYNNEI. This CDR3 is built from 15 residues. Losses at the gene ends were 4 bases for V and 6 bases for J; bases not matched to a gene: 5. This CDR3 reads CASSVGTGGFQPQHF. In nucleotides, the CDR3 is TGTGCCAGCAGTGTTGGGACAGGGGGTTTTCAGCCCCAGCATTTT.

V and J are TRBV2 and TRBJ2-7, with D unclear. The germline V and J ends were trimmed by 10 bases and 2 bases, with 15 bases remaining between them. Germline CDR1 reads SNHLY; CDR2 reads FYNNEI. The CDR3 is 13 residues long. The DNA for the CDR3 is TGTGCCACCCAATCCGCAGGTCCCTACGAGCAGTACTTC. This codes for CATQSAGPYEQYF.

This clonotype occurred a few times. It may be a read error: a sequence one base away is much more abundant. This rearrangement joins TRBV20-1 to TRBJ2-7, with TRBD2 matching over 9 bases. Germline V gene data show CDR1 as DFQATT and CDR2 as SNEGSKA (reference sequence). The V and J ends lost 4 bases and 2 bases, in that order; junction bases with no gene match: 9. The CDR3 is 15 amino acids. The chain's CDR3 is CSAMDYSGSPYEQYF. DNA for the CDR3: TGCAGTGCTATGGATTATAGCGGGAGCCCCTACGAGCAGTACTTC.

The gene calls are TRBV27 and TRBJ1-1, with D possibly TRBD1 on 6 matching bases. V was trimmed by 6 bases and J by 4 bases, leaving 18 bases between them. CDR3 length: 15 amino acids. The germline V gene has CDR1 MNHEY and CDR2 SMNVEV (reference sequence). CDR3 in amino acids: CASSLNRAGTTEAFF. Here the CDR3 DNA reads TGTGCCAGCAGCCTGAACAGGGCAGGGACCACTGAAGCTTTCTTT.

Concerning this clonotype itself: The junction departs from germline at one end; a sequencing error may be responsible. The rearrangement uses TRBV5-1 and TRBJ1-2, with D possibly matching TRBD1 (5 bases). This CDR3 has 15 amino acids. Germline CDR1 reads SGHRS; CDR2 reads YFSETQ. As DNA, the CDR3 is TGCGCCAGCAGCCCGAGTGACACAGGATACTATGGCTACATCTTC. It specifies CASSPSDTGYYGYIF.

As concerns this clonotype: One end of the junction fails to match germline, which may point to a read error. This CDR3 is CASSLKWSSYEQYF. The CDR3 nucleotides are TGTGCCAGCAGCTTAAAATGGTCCTCCTATGAGCAGTACTTC. The chain joins TRBV7-8 to TRBJ2-7; D is ambiguous. Germline V gives CDR1 SGHVS, CDR2 FQNEAQ. CDR3 length: 14 amino acids.

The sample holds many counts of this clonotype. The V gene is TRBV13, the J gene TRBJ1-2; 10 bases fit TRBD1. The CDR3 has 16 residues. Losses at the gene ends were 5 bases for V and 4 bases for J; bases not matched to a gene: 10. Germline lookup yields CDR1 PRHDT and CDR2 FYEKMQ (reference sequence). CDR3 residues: CASSPHRQGALYGYTF. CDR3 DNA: TGTGCCAGCAGCCCCCATCGACAGGGGGCTCTCTATGGCTACACCTTC. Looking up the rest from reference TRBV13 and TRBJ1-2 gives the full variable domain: AAGVIQSPRHLIKEKRETATLKCYPIPRHDTVYWYQQGPGQDPQFLISFYEKMQSDKGSIPDRFSAQQFSDYHSELNMSSLELGDSALYFCASSPHRQGALYGYTFGSGTRLTVV.

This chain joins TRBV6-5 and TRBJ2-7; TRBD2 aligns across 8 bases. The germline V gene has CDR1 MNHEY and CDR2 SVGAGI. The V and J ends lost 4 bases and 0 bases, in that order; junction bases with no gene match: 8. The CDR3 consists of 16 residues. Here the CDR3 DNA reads TGTGCCAGCAGTTTCCCCCCGGGGGGGAGCTCCTACGAGCAGTACTTC. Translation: CASSFPPGGSSYEQYF.

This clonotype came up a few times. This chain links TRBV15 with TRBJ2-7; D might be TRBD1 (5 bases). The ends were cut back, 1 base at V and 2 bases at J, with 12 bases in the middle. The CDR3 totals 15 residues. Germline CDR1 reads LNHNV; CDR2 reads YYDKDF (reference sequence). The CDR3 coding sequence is TGTGCCACCAGCAGAGGTGTAGGGGATACCTACGAGCAGTACTTC. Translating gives CATSRGVGDTYEQYF.

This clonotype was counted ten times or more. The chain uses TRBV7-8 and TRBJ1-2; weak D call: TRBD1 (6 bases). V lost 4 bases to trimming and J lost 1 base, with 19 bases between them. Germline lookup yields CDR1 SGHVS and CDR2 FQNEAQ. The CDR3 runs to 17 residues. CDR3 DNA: TGTGCCAGCAGCTCGAGGGGGTTACAGGAGCTTAACTATGGCTACACCTTC. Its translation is CASSSRGLQELNYGYTF.

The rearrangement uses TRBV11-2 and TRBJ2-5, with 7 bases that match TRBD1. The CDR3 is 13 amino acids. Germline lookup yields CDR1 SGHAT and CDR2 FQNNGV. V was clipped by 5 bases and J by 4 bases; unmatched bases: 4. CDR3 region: CASSPGTAETQYF. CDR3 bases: TGTGCCAGCAGCCCGGGGACAGCAGAGACCCAGTACTTC.

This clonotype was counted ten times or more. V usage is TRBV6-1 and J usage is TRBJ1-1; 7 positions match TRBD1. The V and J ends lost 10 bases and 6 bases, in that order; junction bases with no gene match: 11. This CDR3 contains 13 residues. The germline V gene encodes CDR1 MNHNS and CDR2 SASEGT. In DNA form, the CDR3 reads TGTGCCACAGCGACAGGGAGGTTCGCTGAAGCTTTCTTT. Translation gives CATATGRFAEAFF.

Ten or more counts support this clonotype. The CDR3, as DNA: TGTGCCAGCAGCTTAGCCCTAGCGGGAGAGAGGGAGACCCAGTACTTC. It translates to CASSLALAGERETQYF. This chain joins TRBV11-2 and TRBJ2-5; 10 bases fit TRBD2. The germline V gene encodes CDR1 SGHAT and CDR2 FQNNGV. The CDR3 has 16 residues. Trimming took 1 base from V and 5 from J; bases not matched to a gene: 7.